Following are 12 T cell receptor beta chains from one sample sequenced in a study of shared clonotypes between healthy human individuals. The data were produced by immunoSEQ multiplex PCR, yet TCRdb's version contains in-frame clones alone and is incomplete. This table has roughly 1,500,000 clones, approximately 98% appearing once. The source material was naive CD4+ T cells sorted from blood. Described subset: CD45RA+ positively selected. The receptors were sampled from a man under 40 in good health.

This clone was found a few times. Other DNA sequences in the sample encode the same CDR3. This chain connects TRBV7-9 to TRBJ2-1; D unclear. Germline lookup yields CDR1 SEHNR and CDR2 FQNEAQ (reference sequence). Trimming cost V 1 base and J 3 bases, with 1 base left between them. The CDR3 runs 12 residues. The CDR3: CASSLVYNEQFF. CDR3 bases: TGTGCCAGCAGCTTAGTCTACAATGAGCAGTTCTTC.

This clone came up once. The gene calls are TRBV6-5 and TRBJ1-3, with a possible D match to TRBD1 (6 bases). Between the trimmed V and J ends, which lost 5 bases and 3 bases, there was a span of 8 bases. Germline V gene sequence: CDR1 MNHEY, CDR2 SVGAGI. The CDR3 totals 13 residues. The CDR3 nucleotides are TGTGCCAGCAGTCGACAGGTTGGAAACACCATATATTTT. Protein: CASSRQVGNTIYF.

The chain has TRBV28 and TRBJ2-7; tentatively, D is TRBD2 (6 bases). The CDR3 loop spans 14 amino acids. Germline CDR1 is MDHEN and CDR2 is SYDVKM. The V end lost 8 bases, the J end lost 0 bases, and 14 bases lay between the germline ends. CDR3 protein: CASELRGNSYEQYF. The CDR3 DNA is TGTGCCAGCGAACTACGCGGGAACTCCTACGAGCAGTACTTC.

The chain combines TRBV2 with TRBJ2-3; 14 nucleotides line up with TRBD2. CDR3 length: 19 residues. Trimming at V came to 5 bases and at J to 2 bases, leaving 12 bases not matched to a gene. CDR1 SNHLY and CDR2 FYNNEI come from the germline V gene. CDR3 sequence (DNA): TGTGCCAGCAGTAAGACTAGCGGGAGGGCCGTTCGGTTCACAGATACGCAGTATTTT. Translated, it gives CASSKTSGRAVRFTDTQYF.

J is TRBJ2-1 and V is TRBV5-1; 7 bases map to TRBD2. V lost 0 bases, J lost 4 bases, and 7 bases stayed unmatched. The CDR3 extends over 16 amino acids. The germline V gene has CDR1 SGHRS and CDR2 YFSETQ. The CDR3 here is CASSLVSSGTYNEQFF. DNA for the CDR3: TGCGCCAGCAGCTTGGTTTCCAGCGGGACTTACAATGAGCAGTTCTTC.

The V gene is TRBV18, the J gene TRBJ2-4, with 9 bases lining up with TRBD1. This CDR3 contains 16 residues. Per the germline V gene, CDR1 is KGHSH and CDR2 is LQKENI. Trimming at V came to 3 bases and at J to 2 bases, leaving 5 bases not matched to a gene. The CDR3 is CASSPRDRVTKNIQYF. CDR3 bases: TGTGCCAGCTCACCCCGGGACAGGGTAACCAAAAACATTCAGTACTTC. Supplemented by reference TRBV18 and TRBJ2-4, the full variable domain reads NAGVMQNPRHLVRRRGQEARLRCSPMKGHSHVYWYRQLPEEGLKFMVYLQKENIIDESGMPKERFSAEFPKEGPSILRIQQVVRGDSAAYFCASSPRDRVTKNIQYFGAGTRLSVL.

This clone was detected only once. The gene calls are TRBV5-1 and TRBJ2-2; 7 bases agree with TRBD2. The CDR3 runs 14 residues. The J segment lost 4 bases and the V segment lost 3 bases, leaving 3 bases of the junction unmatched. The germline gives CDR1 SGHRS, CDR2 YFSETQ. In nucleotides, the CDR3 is TGCGCCAGCAGCTCCGGGGGGTTCACCGGGGAGCTGTTTTTT. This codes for CASSSGGFTGELFF.

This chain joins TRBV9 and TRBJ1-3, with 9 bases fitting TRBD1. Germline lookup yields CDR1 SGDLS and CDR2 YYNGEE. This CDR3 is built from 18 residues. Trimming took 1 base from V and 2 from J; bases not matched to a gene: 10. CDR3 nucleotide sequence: TGTGCCAGCAGCGTAAGTCCTTACCGGGACAGGGCTGGAAACACCATATATTTT. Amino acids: CASSVSPYRDRAGNTIYF.

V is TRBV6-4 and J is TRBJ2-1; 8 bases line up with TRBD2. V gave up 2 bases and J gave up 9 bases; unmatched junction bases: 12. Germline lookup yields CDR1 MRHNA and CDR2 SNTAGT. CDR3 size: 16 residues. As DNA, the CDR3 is TGTGCCAGCAGTGACCGTGGGGCGGGGGGCCCCGGTGAGCAGTTCTTC. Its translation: CASSDRGAGGPGEQFF.

As DNA, the CDR3 is TGTGCCAGCAGCCCCAGCCCTAGCGGATACAATGAGCAGTTCTTC. It is translated as CASSPSPSGYNEQFF. This sequence joins TRBV25-1 and TRBJ2-1, with 7 bases fitting TRBD2. CDR3 length: 15 residues. The V gene's germline CDR1 is MGHDK and CDR2 SYGVNS. After removal of 6 bases from V and 4 bases from J, the junction contained 9 bases not matched to a gene.

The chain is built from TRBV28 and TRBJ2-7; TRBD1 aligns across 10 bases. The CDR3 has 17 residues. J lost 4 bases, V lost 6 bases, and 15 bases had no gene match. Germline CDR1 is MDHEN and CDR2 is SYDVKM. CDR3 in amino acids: CASSTNDPGQGYYEQYF. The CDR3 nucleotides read TGTGCCAGCAGCACCAATGATCCGGGACAGGGGTATTACGAGCAGTACTTC.

The chain's CDR3 is CASSPVRRTLLFF. The CDR3 region has the DNA TGTGCCAGCAGCCCTGTCCGGAGAACTTTGCTATTTTTT. The chain uses TRBV11-2 and TRBJ1-4; D is ambiguous. The CDR3 totals 13 residues. Germline V gives CDR1 SGHAT, CDR2 FQNNGV. Trimming took off 5 bases at V and 17 bases at J, with 21 bases between the two ends.